This section outlines one TCR beta chain sequence together with its context. Its antigen is unknown. V lost 5 bases and J lost 4; bases outside the gene matches: 5. The V gene's germline CDR1 is SGHTA and CDR2 FQGNSA. The CDR3 spans 14 residues. Using immunoSEQ multiplex PCR, the repertoire was profiled, and TCRdb retains in-frame clones only, with some absent. The sample yields tens of thousands of clones, about 90% seen once. The data originate from a study of T cells in localized non-small cell lung cancer. General study points: Adjacent lung had a median roughly 53 of the 100 largest tumor clones. Longer overall survival associated with higher blood T cell density; shorter survival with higher adjacent-lung clonality. Clonality of T cells reached its maximum in uninvolved adjacent lung, surpassing tumor. Only one tumor region went through sequencing, so heterogeneity may still be there.

This TCR was sampled from a male donor aged 60 or over with stage I squamous cell lung carcinoma. Here the sequenced sample was peripheral blood, taken before any cancer treatment. This rearrangement joins TRBV7-2 to TRBJ2-3, with TRBD1 matching over 8 bases. CDR3 DNA: TGTGCCAGCAGCCGACAGGGGAAAGCAGATACGCAGTATTTT. It yields the protein CASSRQGKADTQYF.